Shown below are 27 T cell receptor beta chains from a single sample sequenced in a study of blood T cell repertoires in COVID-19. The repertoire was sequenced with immunoSEQ multiplex PCR; TCRdb's copy has only in-frame clones and lacks some. The repertoire holds approximately 92,000 clones, with approximately 80% as singletons. Sequencing was carried out using peripheral blood. All receptors come from a man between 60 and 75 years old with acute or convalescent COVID-19.

The chain couples TRBV4-3 to TRBJ2-4; tentative D call: TRBD2 (6 bases). The CDR3 loop spans 15 amino acids. The ends were cut back, 1 base at V and 7 bases at J, with 14 bases in the middle. The germline CDR1 and CDR2 sequences are LGHNA and YSLEER. The CDR3 reads CASSQVFFRGNIQYF. The CDR3 DNA reads TGCGCCAGCAGCCAAGTGTTTTTCCGGGGGAACATTCAGTACTTC.

By frequency in the sample, this clone is medium-sized. The chain has TRBV6-4 and TRBJ2-2; 14 bases line up with TRBD2. The J segment lost 3 bases and the V segment lost 6 bases, leaving 9 bases of the junction unmatched. Germline V lookup: CDR1 MRHNA, CDR2 SNTAGT. The CDR3 extends over 18 amino acids. The CDR3 DNA sequence: TGTGCCAGCAGCCCCGGGACTAGCGGGGGAAGGGACACCGGGGAGCTGTTTTTT. This encodes CASSPGTSGGRDTGELFF.

The DNA for the CDR3 is TGTGCCACCAGTGTACAGCGGCCCCCCACAGATACGCAGTATTTT. This encodes CATSVQRPPTDTQYF. The chain couples TRBV24-1 to TRBJ2-3; D possibly corresponds to TRBD2 (5 bases). Germline assignment: CDR1 KGHDR and CDR2 SFDVKD. The V gene lost 5 bases and the J gene lost 2 bases, with 13 bases spanning the gap. The CDR3 contains 15 residues.

The CDR3 loop reads CASSLSRGGSTEAFF. In DNA, the CDR3 is TGTGCCAGCAGTTTATCCCGGGGAGGAAGCACTGAAGCTTTCTTT. V usage is TRBV27 and J usage is TRBJ1-1; D unclear. Trimming took 0 bases from V and 4 from J, leaving 12 bases between them. The germline V gene has CDR1 MNHEY and CDR2 SMNVEV (reference sequence). The CDR3 loop spans 15 amino acids.

The genes are TRBV10-3 and TRBJ1-1; maybe TRBD1 (5 bases). Trimming took off 7 bases at V and 0 bases at J, with 12 bases between the two ends. The CDR3 covers 14 residues. Per germline, CDR1 ENHRY and CDR2 SYGVKD. In DNA form, the CDR3 reads TGTGCCATCACCCCGGGGGGAGTGAACACTGAAGCTTTCTTT. Amino acid sequence: CAITPGGVNTEAFF.

The chain couples TRBV11-3 to TRBJ2-1, with 9 bases lining up with TRBD1. This CDR3 comprises 15 residues. Germline CDR1 SGHNT, CDR2 YENEEA. The V gene end was trimmed by 5 bases and the J gene end by 2 bases; junction bases not matched to a gene: 4. This CDR3 reads CASSPGTGPYNEQFF. Written as DNA, the CDR3 is TGTGCCAGCAGCCCCGGGACAGGGCCCTACAATGAGCAGTTCTTC.

This clone was detected once. This chain uses TRBV23-1 with TRBJ1-1; 9 bases map to TRBD1. TRBV23-1 is recorded as an ORF, its role being uncertain. The trim removed 4 bases at V and 5 bases at J, leaving 17 bases unmatched. This CDR3 is built from 18 residues. CDR3 sequence (DNA): TGCGCCAGCAGTCCACTCCTATATCCCACAGGGGGCTGGACTGAAGCTTTCTTT. Amino acids: CASSPLLYPTGGWTEAFF.

This clone was recorded once. This chain connects TRBV3-1 (or the pseudogene TRBV3-2) to TRBJ2-5; 9 positions agree with TRBD2. CDR1 LGHDT and CDR2 YNNKEL come from the germline V gene (reference sequence). V lost 4 bases, J lost 5 bases, and 11 bases stayed unmatched. The CDR3 totals 16 residues. CDR3 amino acids: CASSPPGLAMGETQYF. CDR3 nucleotides: TGTGCCAGCAGCCCCCCAGGACTAGCGATGGGGGAGACCCAGTACTTC.

CDR3 amino acids: CASRPRQGIYNEQFF. CDR3 DNA: TGTGCCAGCAGGCCCAGACAGGGAATCTACAATGAGCAGTTCTTC. V usage is TRBV11-3 and J usage is TRBJ2-1; 7 bases align to TRBD1. Germline V gene sequence: CDR1 SGHNT, CDR2 YENEEA. The ends lost 6 bases at V and 3 bases at J; junction bases unmatched: 8. The CDR3 covers 15 residues.

The chain recombines TRBV6-2 or TRBV6-3 with TRBJ2-1, with 11 bases fitting TRBD2. The CDR3 extends over 18 amino acids. Losses at the gene ends were 2 bases for V and 4 bases for J; bases not matched to a gene: 10. The germline CDR1 and CDR2 sequences are MNHEY and SVGEGT. For the CDR3, the DNA is TGTGCCAGCAGTTACCTACCGATGGGACTAGCGGAGTACAATGAGCAGTTCTTC. The encoded protein is CASSYLPMGLAEYNEQFF.

The rearrangement uses TRBV30 and TRBJ1-5; weak D call: TRBD1 (5 bases). V lost 5 bases and J 4 bases, leaving 15 bases between the germline ends. Germline V CDR1 and CDR2: GTSNPN, SVGIG (reference sequence). There are 14 residues in the CDR3. Here the CDR3 DNA reads TGTGCCTGGGATCAGGGCAGTGGGAATCAGCCCCAGCATTTT. Translated, it gives CAWDQGSGNQPQHF.

Only a few counts were recorded for this clone. The chain joins TRBV30 to TRBJ2-7; D uncertain. The germline gives CDR1 GTSNPN, CDR2 SVGIG (reference sequence). The CDR3 is 12 residues long. V shed 3 bases and J shed 1 base, with 7 bases lying between them. The chain's CDR3 is CAWSPTSYEQYF. The DNA of the CDR3 is TGTGCCTGGAGCCCCACATCCTACGAGCAGTACTTC.

J is TRBJ2-3 and V is TRBV11-2, with D tentatively TRBD2 (5 bases). Germline CDR1 SGHAT, CDR2 FQNNGV. This CDR3 spans 14 amino acids. Between the trimmed V and J ends, which lost 0 bases and 10 bases, there was a span of 14 bases. This CDR3 reads CASSLDRGRVAQYF. Written as DNA, the CDR3 is TGTGCCAGCAGCTTAGATCGTGGGAGAGTAGCGCAGTATTTT.

The rearrangement joins TRBV7-2 to TRBJ2-7, with D possibly TRBD2 on 7 matching bases. Germline-derived CDR1 and CDR2 are SGHTA and FQGNSA. The V gene lost 7 bases and the J gene lost 2 bases, with 12 bases spanning the gap. CDR3 length: 13 residues. CDR3 in DNA: TGTGCCAGCACCCGAGGGGGGGCCTACGAGCAGTACGTC. Translation gives CASTRGGAYEQYV.

The chain has TRBV3-1 (or the pseudogene TRBV3-2) and TRBJ1-5; TRBD1 is a possible D gene (6 bases). The CDR3 extends over 14 amino acids. The V end was cut by 6 bases, the J end by 4 bases, with 13 bases between. Per the germline V gene, CDR1 is LGHDT and CDR2 is YNNKEL (reference sequence). In DNA, the CDR3 is TGTGCCAGCAGTCCCTCAACAGGGAATCAGCCCCAGCATTTT. Amino acids: CASSPSTGNQPQHF.

This clone was seen more than once but under ten times. The gene calls are TRBV5-1 and TRBJ2-1, with D unresolved. The ends were cut back, 0 bases at V and 0 bases at J, with 10 bases in the middle. The CDR3 is made up of 16 amino acids. The germline CDR1 and CDR2 sequences are SGHRS and YFSETQ. In nucleotides, the CDR3 is TGCGCCAGCAGCTTGGAGGCGAGAGGCTCCTACAATGAGCAGTTCTTC. This translates into CASSLEARGSYNEQFF.

The rearrangement links TRBV5-4 to TRBJ1-4; the D is unclear. The CDR3 sequence is 14 residues long. V was cut by 2 bases and J by 5 bases, with 10 bases left in between. Germline V gene lookup returns CDR1 SGHNT and CDR2 YYREEE (reference sequence). The CDR3 region is CASSFEGPNEKLFF. Written as DNA, the CDR3 is TGTGCCAGCAGCTTCGAGGGCCCGAATGAAAAACTGTTTTTT.

This chain links TRBV15 with TRBJ1-1, with 8 bases matching TRBD1. V trimming: 3 bases; J trimming: 4 bases; junction bases outside the gene matches: 4. Germline V CDR1 and CDR2: LNHNV, YYDKDF (reference sequence). The CDR3 contains 14 residues. The CDR3 sequence is CATSRRQGSTEAFF. CDR3 bases: TGTGCCACCAGCAGGAGACAGGGGTCCACTGAAGCTTTCTTT.

The chain combines TRBV12-3 or TRBV12-4 with TRBJ1-2; D gene uncertain. This CDR3 region has 11 residues. The V end lost 5 bases, the J end lost 8 bases, and 9 bases lay between the germline ends. The CDR3 is CASSTGEGYTF. The DNA for the CDR3 is TGTGCCAGCAGTACCGGGGAAGGCTACACCTTC.

This clone is a singleton in its sample. The V gene is TRBV30, the J gene TRBJ1-3; no definite D call. Germline CDR1 reads GTSNPN; CDR2 reads SVGIG (reference sequence). V lost 1 base to trimming and J lost 3 bases, with 10 bases between them. The CDR3 consists of 14 residues. CDR3 coding DNA: TGTGCCTGGAGTGCAACAGTGTATGGAAACACCATATATTTT. Protein: CAWSATVYGNTIYF.

The chain links TRBV19 to TRBJ1-2; no definite D call. Trimming stripped 0 bases from V and 0 bases from J, with 8 bases between. Germline CDR1 and CDR2: LNHDA and SQIVND (reference sequence). The CDR3 consists of 15 residues. Here the CDR3 reads CASSIDGLTNYGYTF. CDR3 in DNA: TGTGCCAGTAGTATAGACGGTCTGACTAACTATGGCTACACCTTC. Supplemented by reference TRBV19 and TRBJ1-2, the full variable domain reads DGGITQSPKYLFRKEGQNVTLSCEQNLNHDAMYWYRQDPGQGLRLIYYSQIVNDFQKGDIAEGYSVSREKKESFPLTVTSAQKNPTAFYLCASSIDGLTNYGYTFGSGTRLTVV.

This clone came up once. The rearrangement joins TRBV30 to TRBJ2-7; weak D call: TRBD1 (5 bases). This CDR3 spans 12 amino acids. Trimming shortened V by 2 bases and J by 1 base, and 6 bases separated the two germline ends. Per the germline V gene, CDR1 is GTSNPN and CDR2 is SVGIG (reference sequence). CDR3 bases: TGTGCCTGGAGTAGACAGTCCTACGAGCAGTACTTC. Translation gives CAWSRQSYEQYF.

This clone appeared a few times. The J gene is TRBJ2-1, the V gene TRBV7-6, with D perhaps TRBD2 (6 bases). The CDR3 runs to 17 residues. Germline V gives CDR1 SGHVS, CDR2 FNYEAQ. V lost 5 bases and J lost 8, with 25 bases in between. The CDR3 region is CASSPYPPGGARDEQFF. DNA of the CDR3: TGTGCCAGCAGCCCCTATCCCCCCGGGGGAGCGCGGGATGAGCAGTTCTTC.

This chain connects TRBV7-9 to TRBJ2-1, with a possible D match to TRBD2 (5 bases). This CDR3 has 10 residues. Germline-derived CDR1 and CDR2 are SEHNR and FQNEAQ (reference sequence). The CDR3 region is CAVPGNEQFF. The CDR3, as DNA: TGTGCGGTCCCGGGGAATGAGCAGTTCTTC. Supplemented by reference TRBV7-9 and TRBJ2-1, the full variable domain reads DTGVSQNPRHKITKRGQNVTFRCDPISEHNRLYWYRQTLGQGPEFLTYFQNEAQLEKSRLLSDRFSAERPKGSFSTLEIQRTEQGDSAMYLCAVPGNEQFFGPGTRLTVL.

The V and J genes are TRBV5-1 and TRBJ1-5; D may be TRBD1 (6 bases). This CDR3 comprises 14 residues. The V gene lost 4 bases and the J gene lost 6 bases, with 14 bases spanning the gap. Looked up from germline, CDR1 is SGHRS and CDR2 is YFSETQ. In DNA, the CDR3 is TGCGCCAGCAGCCCGGACAGCTCACTTCAGCCCCAGCATTTT. Protein sequence: CASSPDSSLQPQHF.

This chain joins TRBV6-5 and TRBJ2-7; 7 bases align to TRBD2. CDR1 MNHEY and CDR2 SVGAGI come from the germline V gene. This CDR3 is 14 amino acids long. The V and J ends lost 2 bases and 3 bases, in that order; junction bases with no gene match: 4. The CDR3: CASSYEREGYEQYV. The CDR3 DNA follows: TGTGCCAGCAGTTACGAGAGGGAGGGCTACGAGCAGTACGTC.

This chain joins TRBV5-1 and TRBJ2-3; D may be TRBD2 (6 bases). The length of the CDR3 is 17 residues. V shed 5 bases and J shed 0 bases, with 19 bases lying between them. Per germline, CDR1 SGHRS and CDR2 YFSETQ. The CDR3 region has the DNA TGCGCCAGCAGGGCGGGATCTGGCGGGCTCAGCACAGATACGCAGTATTTT. Encoded protein: CASRAGSGGLSTDTQYF.